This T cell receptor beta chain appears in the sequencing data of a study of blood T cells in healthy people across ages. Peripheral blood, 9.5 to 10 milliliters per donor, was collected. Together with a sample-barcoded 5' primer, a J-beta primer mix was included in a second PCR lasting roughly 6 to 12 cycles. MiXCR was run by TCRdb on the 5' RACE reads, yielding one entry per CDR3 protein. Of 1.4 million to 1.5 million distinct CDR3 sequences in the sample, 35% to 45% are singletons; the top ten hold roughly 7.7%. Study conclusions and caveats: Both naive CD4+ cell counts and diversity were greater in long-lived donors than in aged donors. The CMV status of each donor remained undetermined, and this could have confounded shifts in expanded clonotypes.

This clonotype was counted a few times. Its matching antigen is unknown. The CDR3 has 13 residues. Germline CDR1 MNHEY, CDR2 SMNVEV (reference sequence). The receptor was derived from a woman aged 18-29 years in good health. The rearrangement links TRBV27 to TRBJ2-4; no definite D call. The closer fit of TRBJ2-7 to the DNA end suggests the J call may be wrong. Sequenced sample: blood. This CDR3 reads CASSLAPPYEQYF. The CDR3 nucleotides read TGTGCCAGCAGTTTAGCCCCACCCTACGAGCAGTACTTC.